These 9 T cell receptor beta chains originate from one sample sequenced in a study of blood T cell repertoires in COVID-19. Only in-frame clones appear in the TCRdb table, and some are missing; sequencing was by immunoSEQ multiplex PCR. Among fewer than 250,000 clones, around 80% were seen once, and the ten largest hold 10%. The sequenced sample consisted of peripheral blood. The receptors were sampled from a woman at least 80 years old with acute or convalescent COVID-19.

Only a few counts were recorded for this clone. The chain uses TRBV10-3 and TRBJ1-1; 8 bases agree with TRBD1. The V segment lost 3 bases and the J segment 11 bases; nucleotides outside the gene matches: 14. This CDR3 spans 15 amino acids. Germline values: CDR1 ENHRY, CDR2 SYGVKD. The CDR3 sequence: CAISELDGGQGDAFF. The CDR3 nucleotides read TGTGCCATCAGTGAATTGGATGGTGGACAGGGTGACGCTTTCTTT.

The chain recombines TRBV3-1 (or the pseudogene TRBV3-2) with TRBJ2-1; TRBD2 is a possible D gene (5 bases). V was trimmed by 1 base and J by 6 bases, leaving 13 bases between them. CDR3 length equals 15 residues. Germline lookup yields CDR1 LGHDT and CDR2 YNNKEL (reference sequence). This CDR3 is CASSQGVGSANEQFF. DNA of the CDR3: TGTGCCAGCAGCCAAGGTGTTGGTAGCGCCAATGAGCAGTTCTTC.

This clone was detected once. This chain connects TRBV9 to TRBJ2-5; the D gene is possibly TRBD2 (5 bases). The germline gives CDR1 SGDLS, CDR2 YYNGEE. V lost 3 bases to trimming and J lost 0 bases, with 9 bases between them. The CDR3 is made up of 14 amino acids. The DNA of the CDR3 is TGTGCCAGCAGCGCGGGGTGGTACCAAGAGACCCAGTACTTC. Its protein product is CASSAGWYQETQYF.

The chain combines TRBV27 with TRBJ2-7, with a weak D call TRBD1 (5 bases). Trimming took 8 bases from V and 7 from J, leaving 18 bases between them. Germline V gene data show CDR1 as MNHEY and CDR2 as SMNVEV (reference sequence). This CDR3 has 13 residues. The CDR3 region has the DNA TGTGCCAGCTCCCGGGTAGGGGCCGGGGAGCAGTACTTC. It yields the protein CASSRVGAGEQYF.

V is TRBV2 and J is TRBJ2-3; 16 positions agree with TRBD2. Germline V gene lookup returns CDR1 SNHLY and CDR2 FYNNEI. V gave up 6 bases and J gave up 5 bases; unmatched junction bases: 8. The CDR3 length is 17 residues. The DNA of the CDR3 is TGTGCCAGCAGCGCCGGGACTAGCGGGGGGGCGAGAGATACGCAGTATTTT. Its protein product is CASSAGTSGGARDTQYF.

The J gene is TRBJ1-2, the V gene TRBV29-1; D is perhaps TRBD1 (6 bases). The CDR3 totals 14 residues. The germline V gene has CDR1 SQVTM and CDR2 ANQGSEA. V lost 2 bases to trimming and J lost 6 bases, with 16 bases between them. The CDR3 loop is CSVETSRGPNGYTF. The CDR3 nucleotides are TGCAGCGTTGAAACCTCCAGGGGCCCCAATGGCTACACCTTC.

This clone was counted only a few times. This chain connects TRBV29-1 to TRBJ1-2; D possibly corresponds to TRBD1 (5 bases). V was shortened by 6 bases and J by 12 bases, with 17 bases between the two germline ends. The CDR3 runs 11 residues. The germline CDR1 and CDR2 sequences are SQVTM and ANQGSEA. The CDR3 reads CSVQDTKAHTF. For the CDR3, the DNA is TGCAGCGTACAGGACACCAAAGCCCACACCTTC.

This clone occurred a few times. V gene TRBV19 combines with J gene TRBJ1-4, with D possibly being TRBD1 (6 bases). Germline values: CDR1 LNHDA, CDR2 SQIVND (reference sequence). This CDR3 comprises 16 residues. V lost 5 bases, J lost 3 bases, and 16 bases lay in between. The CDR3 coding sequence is TGTGCCAGTAGTCGGAGCACAGGGAGATCTAATGAAAAACTGTTTTTT. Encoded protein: CASSRSTGRSNEKLFF.

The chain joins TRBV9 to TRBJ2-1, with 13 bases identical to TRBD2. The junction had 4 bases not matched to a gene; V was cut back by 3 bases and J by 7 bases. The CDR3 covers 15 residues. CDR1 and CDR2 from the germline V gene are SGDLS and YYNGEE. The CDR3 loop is CASSERLAGGNEQFF. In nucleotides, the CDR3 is TGTGCCAGCAGCGAGCGACTAGCGGGAGGAAATGAGCAGTTCTTC.